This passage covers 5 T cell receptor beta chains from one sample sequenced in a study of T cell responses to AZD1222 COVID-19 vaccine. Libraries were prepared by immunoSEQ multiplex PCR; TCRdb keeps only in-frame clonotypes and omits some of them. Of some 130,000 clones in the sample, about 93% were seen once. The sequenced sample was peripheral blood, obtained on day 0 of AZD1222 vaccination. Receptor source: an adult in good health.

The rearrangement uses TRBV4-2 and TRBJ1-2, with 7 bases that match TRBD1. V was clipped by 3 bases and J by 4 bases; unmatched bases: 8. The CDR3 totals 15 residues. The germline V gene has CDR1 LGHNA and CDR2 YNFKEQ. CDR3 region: CASSQIQGMGYGYTF. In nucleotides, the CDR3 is TGTGCCAGCAGCCAGATACAGGGGATGGGCTATGGCTACACCTTC.

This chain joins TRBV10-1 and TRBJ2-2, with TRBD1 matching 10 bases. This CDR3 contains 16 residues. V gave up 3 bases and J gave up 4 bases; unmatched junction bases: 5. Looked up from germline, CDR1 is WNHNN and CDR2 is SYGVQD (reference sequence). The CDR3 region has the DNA TGCGCCAGCAGTGAATCCCGGACAGGGGGCACCGGGGAGCTGTTTTTT. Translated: CASSESRTGGTGELFF.

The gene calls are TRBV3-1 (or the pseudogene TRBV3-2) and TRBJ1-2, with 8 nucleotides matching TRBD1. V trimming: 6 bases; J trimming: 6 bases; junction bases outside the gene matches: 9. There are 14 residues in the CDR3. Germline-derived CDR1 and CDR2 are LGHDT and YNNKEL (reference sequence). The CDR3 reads CASSRSRGRNGYTF. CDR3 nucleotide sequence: TGTGCCAGCAGTCGGTCCAGGGGGCGAAATGGCTACACCTTC.

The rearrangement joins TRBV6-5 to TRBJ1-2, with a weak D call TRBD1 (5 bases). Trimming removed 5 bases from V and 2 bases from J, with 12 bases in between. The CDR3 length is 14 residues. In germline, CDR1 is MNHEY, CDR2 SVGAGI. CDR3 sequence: CASSRSRDNYGYTF. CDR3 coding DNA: TGTGCCAGCAGTCGTAGCCGGGACAACTATGGCTACACCTTC.

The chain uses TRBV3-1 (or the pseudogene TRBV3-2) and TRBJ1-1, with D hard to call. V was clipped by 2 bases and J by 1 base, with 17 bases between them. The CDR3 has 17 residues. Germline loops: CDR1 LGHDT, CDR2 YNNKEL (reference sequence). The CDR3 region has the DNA TGTGCCAGCAGCCAAATCCTGCGGCAGGAAGAGAACACTGAAGCTTTCTTT. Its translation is CASSQILRQEENTEAFF.